This T cell receptor beta chain was recovered during a study of human CD8 memory T cell subsets. Construction of TCR beta libraries was accomplished by means of UMI-labeled 5' RACE. TCRdb re-called the 5' RACE reads and gives one entry per CDR3 protein, without DNA. The sample has about 7,000 distinct CDR3 sequences. This CDR3 is built from 14 residues. The germline V gene has CDR1 MDHEN and CDR2 SYDVKM. The chain uses TRBV28 and TRBJ2-7; TCRdb proposes TRBD1, but this gene call is untestable without DNA. The sequenced sample consisted of CD8+ stem-like memory T cells (TSCM and TCM) sorted from PBMCs. The subset: stem-like memory CD8 T cells (TSTEM), CCR7+ PD-1- TIGIT-. This sequence originates from a human donor in good health. The CDR3 loop reads CASSLAPSGSPQYF.